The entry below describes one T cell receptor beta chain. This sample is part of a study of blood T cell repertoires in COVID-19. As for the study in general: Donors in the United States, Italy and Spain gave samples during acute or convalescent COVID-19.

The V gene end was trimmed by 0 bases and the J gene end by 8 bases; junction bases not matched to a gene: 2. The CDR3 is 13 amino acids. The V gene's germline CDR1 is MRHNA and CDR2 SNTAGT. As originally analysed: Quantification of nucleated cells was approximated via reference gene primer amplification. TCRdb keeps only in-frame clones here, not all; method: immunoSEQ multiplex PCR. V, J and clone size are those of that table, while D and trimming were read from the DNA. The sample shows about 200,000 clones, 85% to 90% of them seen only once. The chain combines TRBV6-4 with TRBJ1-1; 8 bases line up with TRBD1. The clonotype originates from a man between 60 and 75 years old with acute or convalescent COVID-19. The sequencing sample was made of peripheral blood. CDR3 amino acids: CASSDSGTGEAFF. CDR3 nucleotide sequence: TGTGCCAGCAGTGACTCTGGGACAGGCGAAGCTTTCTTT.